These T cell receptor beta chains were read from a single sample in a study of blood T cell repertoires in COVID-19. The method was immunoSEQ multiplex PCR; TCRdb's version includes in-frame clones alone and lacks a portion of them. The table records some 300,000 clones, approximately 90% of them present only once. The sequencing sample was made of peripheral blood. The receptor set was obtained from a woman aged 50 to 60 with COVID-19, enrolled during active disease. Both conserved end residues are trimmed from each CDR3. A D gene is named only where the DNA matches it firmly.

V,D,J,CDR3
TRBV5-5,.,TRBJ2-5,ASTRGQETQY
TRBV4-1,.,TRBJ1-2,ASSPSGVGYYGYT
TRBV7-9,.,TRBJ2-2,ASSLDRVGGELF
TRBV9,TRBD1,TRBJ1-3,ASSASGQSSGNTIY
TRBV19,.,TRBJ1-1,ASQEGLSTEAF
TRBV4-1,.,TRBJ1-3,ASSFPGAGNTIY
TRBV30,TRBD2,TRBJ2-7,AWSVQFSGGSYEQY
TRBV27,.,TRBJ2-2,ASSLYGTGELF
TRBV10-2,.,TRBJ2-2,ASSGSYLNTGELF
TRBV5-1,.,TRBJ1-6,ASSFEGSLNSPLH
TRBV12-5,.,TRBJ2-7,ASGLVPAGQTNEQY
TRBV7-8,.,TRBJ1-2,ASSRGSNYGYT
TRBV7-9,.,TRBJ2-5,ASSQSSAGRSETQY
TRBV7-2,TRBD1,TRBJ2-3,ASSLAGTAFTDTQY
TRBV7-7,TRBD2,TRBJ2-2,ASSLAVSGTGGELF
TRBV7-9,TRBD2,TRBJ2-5,ASSFRREGRETQY
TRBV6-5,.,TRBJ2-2,ASSFWQNTGELF
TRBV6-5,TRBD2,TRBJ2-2,ASSFGLAATGELF
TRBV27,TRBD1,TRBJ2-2,ASSLEPGTGGRYTGELF
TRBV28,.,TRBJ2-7,ASSPPLESREQY
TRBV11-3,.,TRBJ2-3,ASSLGSGNSAADTQY
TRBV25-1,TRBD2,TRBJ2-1,ASSTPGLAGGNEQF
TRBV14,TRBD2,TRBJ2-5,ASSLQAGASGRWQTQY
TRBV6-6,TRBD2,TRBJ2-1,ASINRASGRIEQF
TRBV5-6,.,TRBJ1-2,ASSLWSGNYGYT
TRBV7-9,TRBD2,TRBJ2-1,ASSPDHGGSSYNEQF
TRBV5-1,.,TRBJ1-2,ASSLDTGNGYT
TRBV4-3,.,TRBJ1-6,ASSQGGTTSYNSPLH
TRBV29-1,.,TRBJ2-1,SVEGAGSPNEQF
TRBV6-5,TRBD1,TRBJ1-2,ASRKGQQLYGYT
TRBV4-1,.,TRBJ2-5,ASSQGGLQETQY
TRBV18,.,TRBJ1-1,ASSPGGPEAF
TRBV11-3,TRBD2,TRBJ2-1,ASSPGTSGIEQF
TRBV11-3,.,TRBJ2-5,ASSLSKAGTQY
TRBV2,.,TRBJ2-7,ASNRGASYEQY
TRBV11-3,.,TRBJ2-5,ASSLRHPQETQY
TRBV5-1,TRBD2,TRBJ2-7,ASSLAQSTSGSGQY
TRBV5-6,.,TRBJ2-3,ASSLAWTVSSTDTQY
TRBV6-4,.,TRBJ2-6,ASAQGPGANVLT
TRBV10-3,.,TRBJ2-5,AISERRGLQETQY
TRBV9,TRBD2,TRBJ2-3,ASSVDPGTSGFADTQY